Listed below are T cell receptor beta chains from one sample, sequenced in a study of T-cell reconstitution after alpha-beta-depleted transplantation in children. MiXCR, run by TCRdb on the PCR reads, gives a single entry per CDR3 protein. The data show about 580,000 distinct CDR3 sequences, roughly 24% seen once. The input for sequencing was PBMCs, mostly from graft donor cells, taken 360 days after TCRalphabeta/CD19-depleted stem cell transplant. The receptor set was obtained from a boy younger than two who had a stem cell transplant for acute myeloid leukemia, so the T cells may come from the graft donor. Each CDR3 is given with its conserved first and last residue. D genes are given only for firm matches. Clone size is stated in some rows and not others, as once, few, many or a class when expanded.

J	D	V	size	DNA	CDR3
TRBJ2-3	NA	TRBV20-1	many	TGCAGTGCTAGAGAGCTCGGGACTGCGAGTACGCAGTATTTT	CSARELGTASTQYF
TRBJ1-2	NA	TRBV3-1	many	TGTGCCAGCAGCCGAGGGATGAACTATGGCTACACCTTC	CASSRGMNYGYTF
TRBJ1-1	NA	TRBV7-9	NA	TGTGCCAGCAGCTCCACTCCGCAGCACACTGAAGCTTTCTTT	CASSSTPQHTEAFF
TRBJ2-5	TRBD1	TRBV20-1	few	TGCAGTGCTTGGACAGGGGAGGAGACCCAGTACTTC	CSAWTGEETQYF
TRBJ1-6	NA	TRBV12-3/TRBV12-4	NA	TGTGCCAGCAGTTTAAGGGGGGGGGCGTCTTCACCCCTCCACTTT	CASSLRGGASSPLHF
TRBJ1-1	NA	TRBV10-3	many	TGTGCCATCAGAGGACAGATGAACACTGAAGCTTTCTTT	CAIRGQMNTEAFF
TRBJ2-6	NA	TRBV12-3/TRBV12-4	many	TGTGCCAGCAACCCTGGGGCGGTCGGCGTCCTGACTTTC	CASNPGAVGVLTF
TRBJ1-6	NA	TRBV6-1	NA	TGTGCCAGCAGTGGAGCCCATAATTCACCCCTCCACTTT	CASSGAHNSPLHF
TRBJ2-5	NA	TRBV5-1	many	TGCGCCAGCAGCTTGCTCCCTCGTGAGACCCAGTACTTC	CASSLLPRETQYF
TRBJ2-6	TRBD1	TRBV7-2	many	TGTGCCAGCAGCCCAGGGGGCGGGGGGGCCAACGTCCTGACTTTC	CASSPGGGGANVLTF
TRBJ1-1	NA	TRBV12-3/TRBV12-4	many	TGTGCCAGCAGTTTAGCCTCTAGGTACACTGAAGCTTTCTTT	CASSLASRYTEAFF
TRBJ2-1	TRBD2	TRBV6-5	NA	TGTGCCAGCAGTTACTCGGGACTAGCGGGTGTGCCGTTCTTC	CASSYSGLAGVPFF
TRBJ2-6	TRBD1	TRBV5-1	NA	TGCGCCAGCAGCTTGCGTCCACAGGGGTCAGGTAGCCCTGGGGCCAACGTCCTGACTTTC	CASSLRPQGSGSPGANVLTF
TRBJ2-2	NA	TRBV6-5	many	TGTGCCAGCCTGAGGAACACCGGGGAGCTGTTTTTT	CASLRNTGELFF
TRBJ1-6	NA	TRBV27	NA	TGTGCCAGCAGTGATGTCCAAGCAGGTTCACCCCTCCACTTT	CASSDVQAGSPLHF
TRBJ2-5	TRBD1	TRBV5-1	NA	TGCGCCAGCAGCCCTGGACAGGGGGACGAGACCCAGTACTTC	CASSPGQGDETQYF
TRBJ2-3	TRBD1	TRBV30	few	TGTGCCTGGAGCGGGACAGGGACGAGCGCAGATACGCAGTATTTT	CAWSGTGTSADTQYF
TRBJ2-1	NA	TRBV20-1	NA	TGCAGTGCTCGACAGCTCCACCACAATGAGCAGTTCTTC	CSARQLHHNEQFF
TRBJ2-5	NA	TRBV20-1	NA	TGCAGTGCTAGAGATGTTCTCGGGGAGGTGCAGACCCAGTACTTC	CSARDVLGEVQTQYF
TRBJ2-7	NA	TRBV6-1	many	TGTGCCAGCAGTGAATGGGGGTACGAGCAGTACTTC	CASSEWGYEQYF
TRBJ2-4	NA	TRBV6-2/TRBV6-3	few	TGTGCCAGCAGTTACTCGAGTTCGGGGCCGGACATTCAGTACTTC	CASSYSSSGPDIQYF
TRBJ2-2	NA	TRBV29-1	few	TGCAGCGTTGGGGTCAGGGGAGTAGGCGGGGAGCTGTTTTTT	CSVGVRGVGGELFF
TRBJ2-3	NA	TRBV24-1	few	TGTGCCACCAGTGCCAGAACCGGTGCAGATACGCAGTATTTT	CATSARTGADTQYF
TRBJ2-2	TRBD2	TRBV29-1	many	TGCAGCGTTGGTCCCCCGGGGCTAGCGGACACCGGGGAGCTGTTTTTT	CSVGPPGLADTGELFF
TRBJ2-1	NA	TRBV29-1	NA	TGCAGCGTTGAAATGTGGGAGCCCGATGAGCAGTTCTTC	CSVEMWEPDEQFF
TRBJ2-7	NA	TRBV5-1	many	TGCGCCAGCACATATGGAGACGAGCAGTACTTC	CASTYGDEQYF
TRBJ2-4	NA	TRBV7-2	few	TGTGCCAGCAGCTTAGAGGCAGGCGGGGACATTCAGTACTTC	CASSLEAGGDIQYF
TRBJ1-2	NA	TRBV7-6	few	TGTGCCAGCAGCTTATCCACCGGACGGAGATATGGCTACACCTTC	CASSLSTGRRYGYTF
TRBJ1-2	TRBD1	TRBV20-1	many	TGCAGTGCTACGGACAGGGGCTATCGCTACACCTTC	CSATDRGYRYTF
TRBJ2-2	NA	TRBV5-1	NA	TGCGCCAGCAGCCTGCGGGACAGAGGACGCGCGAACACCGGGGAGCTGTTTTTT	CASSLRDRGRANTGELFF
TRBJ1-2	NA	TRBV15	NA	TGTGCCACCGGCACGGACAGAGTCAACTATGGCTACACCTTC	CATGTDRVNYGYTF
TRBJ2-5	NA	TRBV25-1	few	TGTGCCAGCACCTACTCCGGGCTGGGGGAGACCCAGTACTTC	CASTYSGLGETQYF
TRBJ2-3	NA	TRBV3-1	NA	TGTGCCAGCAGCCAAGATCGTAGGCGGGACTTCACAGATACGCAGTATTTT	CASSQDRRRDFTDTQYF
TRBJ2-1	NA	TRBV5-1	many	TGCGCCAGCAGCTTCTCTTTAGGAGGCCACAATGAGCAGTTCTTC	CASSFSLGGHNEQFF
TRBJ1-3	NA	TRBV3-1	NA	TGTGCCAGCAGCCAAGATAGGGAATCTGGAAACACCATATATTTT	CASSQDRESGNTIYF
TRBJ2-1	NA	TRBV20-1	many	TGCAGTGCTAGGGGAGCGACTGGAGGGGCCTACAATGAGCAGTTCTTC	CSARGATGGAYNEQFF
TRBJ2-3	NA	TRBV7-3	few	TGTGCCAGCAGTTCATCGTACATCGATACGCAGTATTTT	CASSSSYIDTQYF
TRBJ2-2	NA	TRBV12-3/TRBV12-4	many	TGTGCCAGCAGTTTCTCGGTGGAGCTGTTTTTT	CASSFSVELFF
TRBJ2-5	TRBD2	TRBV12-3/TRBV12-4	NA	TGTGCCAGCAGTCCGGGACTAGCGGGGGGTGGAGAGACCCAGTACTTC	CASSPGLAGGGETQYF
TRBJ2-1	NA	TRBV29-1	NA	TGCAGCGTGGGGGGTAAGGGAGCCTACAATGAGCAGTTCTTC	CSVGGKGAYNEQFF
TRBJ2-3	TRBD2	TRBV12-3/TRBV12-4	NA	TGTGCCAGCAGTTTAAAGCGGGGGCTGGACACAGATACGCAGTATTTT	CASSLKRGLDTDTQYF
TRBJ2-1	NA	TRBV29-1	many	TGCAGCGTCCCCCCGAGGCAGGGTCCCTACAATGAGCAGTTCTTC	CSVPPRQGPYNEQFF
TRBJ2-7	TRBD2	TRBV9	many	TGTGCCAGCAGCGCCGGACTAGCGGGGGCACCCTACGAGCAGTACTTC	CASSAGLAGAPYEQYF
TRBJ1-1	NA	TRBV15	NA	TGTGCCACCAGCAGAGCCCGAATCCAGCGATCCTACACTGAAGCTTTCTTT	CATSRARIQRSYTEAFF